Shown below are 29 T cell receptor beta chains from a single sample sequenced in a study of vaccination effects on CD4 cells after COVID-19. TCRdb keeps only in-frame clones here, not all; method: immunoSEQ multiplex PCR. The sample gives about 23,000 clones, almost 70% of which show up once; around 10% is in the top ten. These receptors lack a known antigen. Viral peptide pools were used in the ViraFEST assay to expand antigen-specific CD4+ T cells, and sequencing came afterward. The culture ran for around ten days before CD4+ T cells were isolated. Vaccine recipients, nucleocapsid antibody negative, had no prior SARS-CoV-2 infection. This sample comprised CD4+ T cells from PBMCs cultured with HCoV-NL63 spike peptides, obtained before COVID-19 vaccination. The source is a human donor who received a COVID-19 vaccine.

The genes are TRBV5-4 and TRBJ2-7; 7 bases are a match to TRBD1. The trim removed 3 bases at V and 0 bases at J, leaving 9 bases unmatched. The CDR3 sequence is 16 residues long. Germline V CDR1 and CDR2: SGHNT, YYREEE (reference sequence). The CDR3 spells CASSSLWDRGSYEQYF. The DNA of the CDR3 is TGTGCCAGCAGCTCGCTTTGGGACAGAGGCTCCTACGAGCAGTACTTC. Complete variable domain (other parts from reference TRBV5-4 and TRBJ2-7): ETGVTQSPTHLIKTRGQQVTLRCSSQSGHNTVSWYQQALGQGPQFIFQYYREEENGRGNFPPRFSGLQFPNYSSELNVNALELDDSALYLCASSSLWDRGSYEQYFGPGTRLTVT.

J is TRBJ2-1 and V is TRBV2, with TRBD2 as a possible D gene (5 bases). V gave up 5 bases and J gave up 6 bases, with 17 bases separating them. This CDR3 comprises 15 residues. The germline V gene has CDR1 SNHLY and CDR2 FYNNEI. DNA for the CDR3: TGTGCCAGCAGTCCCCTGAGGGCCTCTCGCAATGAGCAGTTCTTC. Protein: CASSPLRASRNEQFF. The full variable domain, in which reference TRBV2 and TRBJ2-1 provide the parts outside the CDR3, is EPEVTQTPSHQVTQMGQEVILRCVPISNHLYFYWYRQILGQKVEFLVSFYNNEISEKSEIFDDQFSVERPDGSNFTLKIRSTKLEDSAMYFCASSPLRASRNEQFFGPGTRLTVL.

The chain carries TRBV5-4 and TRBJ2-6; D possibly corresponds to TRBD1 (6 bases). The CDR3 is made up of 14 amino acids. V was pared by 4 bases and J by 2 bases, with 7 bases between. Germline V gives CDR1 SGHNT, CDR2 YYREEE (reference sequence). The CDR3 spells CASSPGAGANVLTF. CDR3 nucleotides: TGTGCCAGCAGCCCAGGGGCTGGGGCCAACGTCCTGACTTTC.

This chain connects TRBV14 to TRBJ1-1; TRBD1 is a possible D gene (6 bases). Trimming cost V 6 bases and J 0 bases, with 8 bases left between them. Germline assignment: CDR1 SGHDN and CDR2 FVKESK. This CDR3 region has 13 residues. CDR3 sequence: CASSGQMNTEAFF. The CDR3 region has the DNA TGTGCCAGCAGTGGACAGATGAACACTGAAGCTTTCTTT.

The chain combines TRBV5-4 with TRBJ1-2; weak D call: TRBD1 (5 bases). The CDR3 is made up of 14 amino acids. V lost 0 bases and J lost 8, with 14 bases in between. Germline-derived CDR1 and CDR2 are SGHNT and YYREEE (reference sequence). The CDR3 protein is CASSLAGREGGYTF. In DNA, the CDR3 is TGTGCCAGCAGCTTGGCCGGCAGGGAGGGCGGCTACACCTTC.

The table lists this clone with a count of one. This sequence joins TRBV10-3 and TRBJ1-5; TRBD1 aligns across 7 bases. CDR1 is ENHRY and CDR2 is SYGVKD in the germline V gene. Losses at the gene ends were 2 bases for V and 4 bases for J; bases not matched to a gene: 2. The CDR3 length is 14 residues. In nucleotides, the CDR3 is TGTGCCATCAGTGAGCCGGGACAGAATCAGCCCCAGCATTTT. The encoded protein is CAISEPGQNQPQHF.

The chain has TRBV3-1 (or the pseudogene TRBV3-2) and TRBJ2-5, with D possibly TRBD2 on 7 matching bases. From germline, CDR1 is LGHDT and CDR2 YNNKEL (reference sequence). The CDR3 loop spans 15 amino acids. V was trimmed by 1 base and J by 1 base, leaving 10 bases between them. The CDR3 region has the DNA TGTGCCAGCAGCCAAGTGCGGGGGCCCCAAGAGACCCAGTACTTC. Amino acid sequence: CASSQVRGPQETQYF.

The CDR3 protein is CASSLDAGSNSPLHF. The CDR3, as DNA: TGTGCCAGCAGCTTGGATGCAGGATCTAATTCACCCCTCCACTTT. J is TRBJ1-6 and V is TRBV5-4; D unresolved. Germline loops: CDR1 SGHNT, CDR2 YYREEE (reference sequence). This CDR3 has 15 amino acids. V was shortened by 0 bases and J by 6 bases, with 10 bases between the two germline ends.

V and J are TRBV7-9 and TRBJ2-5; 7 bases agree with TRBD2. The V and J ends lost 5 bases and 0 bases, in that order; junction bases with no gene match: 9. There are 16 residues in the CDR3. From germline, CDR1 is SEHNR and CDR2 FQNEAQ (reference sequence). The CDR3 DNA reads TGTGCCAGCAGCCCGGGGGGAATTCAGTACCAAGAGACCCAGTACTTC. Its protein product is CASSPGGIQYQETQYF.

The genes are TRBV19 and TRBJ1-6; 7 nucleotides align to TRBD1. Germline V gene data show CDR1 as LNHDA and CDR2 as SQIVND (reference sequence). The CDR3 loop spans 14 amino acids. V was pared by 6 bases and J by 3 bases, with 2 bases of the junction left unmatched. The CDR3 spells CASRGTVYNSPLHF. CDR3 bases: TGTGCCAGTAGGGGGACAGTCTATAATTCACCCCTCCACTTT.

This chain connects TRBV4-1 to TRBJ2-7; TRBD1 agrees at 9 bases. This CDR3 region has 14 residues. From germline, CDR1 is MGHRA and CDR2 YSYEKL. With V trimmed by 4 bases and J by 2 bases, 3 bases remained unmatched. This chain's CDR3 is CASSLGQGTYEQYF. DNA for the CDR3: TGCGCCAGCAGCCTGGGACAGGGCACCTACGAGCAGTACTTC.

J is TRBJ1-1 and V is TRBV27; D gene ambiguous. Germline V gives CDR1 MNHEY, CDR2 SMNVEV (reference sequence). Trimming took 3 bases from V and 3 from J, leaving 8 bases between them. The CDR3 totals 13 residues. The CDR3 DNA follows: TGTGCCAGCAGTTTTAGGTTGGACACTGAAGCTTTCTTT. It specifies CASSFRLDTEAFF.

The J gene is TRBJ2-5, the V gene TRBV18; D not certain. This CDR3 contains 14 residues. The ends were cut back, 2 bases at V and 9 bases at J, with 16 bases in the middle. CDR1 KGHSH and CDR2 LQKENI come from the germline V gene. CDR3 in amino acids: CASSPDGFLSAQYF. The CDR3 DNA follows: TGTGCCAGCTCACCAGACGGCTTCCTTTCGGCCCAGTACTTC.

This clone was counted between two and nine times. The V and J genes are TRBV3-1 (or the pseudogene TRBV3-2) and TRBJ2-3, with TRBD2 as a possible D gene (6 bases). The CDR3 consists of 15 residues. The ends were cut back, 4 bases at V and 0 bases at J, with 11 bases in the middle. CDR1 is LGHDT and CDR2 is YNNKEL in the germline V gene (reference sequence). The CDR3 sequence is CASSPTGTSTDTQYF. CDR3 bases: TGTGCCAGCAGCCCAACTGGGACTAGCACAGATACGCAGTATTTT.

V and J are TRBV18 and TRBJ2-3; 8 bases line up with TRBD1. The CDR3 runs 15 residues. Germline V gene data show CDR1 as KGHSH and CDR2 as LQKENI. With 2 bases clipped from V and 0 bases from J, the junction kept 1 base outside the gene matches. CDR3 residues: CASSPRDRSTDTQYF. CDR3 nucleotide sequence: TGTGCCAGCTCACCAAGGGACAGGAGCACAGATACGCAGTATTTT.

This rearrangement joins TRBV6-4 to TRBJ1-1; maybe TRBD1 (5 bases). Germline CDR1 is MRHNA and CDR2 is SNTAGT. The V end was cut by 1 base, the J end by 5 bases, with 11 bases between. This CDR3 spans 14 amino acids. The CDR3 coding sequence is TGTGCCAGCAGTGACTTTTCATGGGGGACTGAAGCTTTCTTT. Translation gives CASSDFSWGTEAFF.

The J gene is TRBJ1-5, the V gene TRBV25-1; weak D call: TRBD1 (6 bases). Germline V gene lookup returns CDR1 MGHDK and CDR2 SYGVNS. The CDR3 loop spans 12 amino acids. V was pared by 4 bases and J by 5 bases, with 6 bases between. The CDR3 sequence is CASSGTDQPQHF. The CDR3 DNA follows: TGTGCCAGCAGTGGGACAGATCAGCCCCAGCATTTT. Full variable domain (remainder filled in from reference TRBV25-1 and TRBJ1-5): EADIYQTPRYLVIGTGKKITLECSQTMGHDKMYWYQQDPGMELHLIHYSYGVNSTEKGDLSSESTVSRIRTEHFPLTLESARPSHTSQYLCASSGTDQPQHFGDGTRLSIL.

The chain uses TRBV2 and TRBJ1-1; D uncertain. The germline V gene encodes CDR1 SNHLY and CDR2 FYNNEI. This CDR3 region has 13 residues. V shed 9 bases and J shed 10 bases, with 21 bases lying between them. The CDR3, as DNA: TGTGCCAGAAACAAGGGAGAATACCATGGAGCTTTCTTT. It translates to CARNKGEYHGAFF.

This clone was seen a few times. The chain carries TRBV19 and TRBJ1-5; D gene unclear. The germline V gene encodes CDR1 LNHDA and CDR2 SQIVND (reference sequence). The CDR3 consists of 16 residues. V dropped 4 bases and J dropped 0 bases, with 13 bases sitting between them. CDR3 protein: CASSTQIIYSNQPQHF. The CDR3 DNA is TGTGCCAGTAGTACCCAAATTATCTATAGCAATCAGCCCCAGCATTTT.

The V call is TRBV16, the J call TRBJ1-1; D uncertain. Germline V gene lookup returns CDR1 KGHSY and CDR2 FQNENV. The ends were cut back, 1 base at V and 3 bases at J, with 6 bases in the middle. The length of the CDR3 is 13 residues. The CDR3 here is CASSQLEDTEAFF. For the CDR3, the DNA is TGTGCCAGCAGCCAATTAGAAGACACTGAAGCTTTCTTT.

This clone came up a few times. This chain uses TRBV15 with TRBJ1-1; possible D gene TRBD1, 5 bases. Germline CDR1 reads LNHNV; CDR2 reads YYDKDF (reference sequence). The CDR3 is 16 amino acids. Deletions cut 3 bases from V and 0 bases from J, with 14 bases between. For the CDR3, the DNA is TGTGCCACCAGCAGTCCTCAGGGAATGATGAACACTGAAGCTTTCTTT. Translation: CATSSPQGMMNTEAFF.

This clone appeared a few times. In DNA form, the CDR3 reads TGTGCCAGCAGCTCGGGTGTCAAACAGTTCTTC. It translates to CASSSGVKQFF. V is TRBV5-6 and J is TRBJ2-1; D is uncertain. Trimming pared 3 bases from V and 13 bases from J, leaving 11 bases between. The CDR3 totals 11 residues. CDR1 SGHDT and CDR2 YYEEEE come from the germline V gene.

The V gene is TRBV5-6, the J gene TRBJ1-5, with D maybe TRBD1 (5 bases). Germline CDR1 and CDR2: SGHDT and YYEEEE. The CDR3 is 13 amino acids. V lost 4 bases to trimming and J lost 6 bases, with 11 bases between them. The CDR3, as DNA: TGTGCCAGCAGCACGGGGACTTTTCAGCCCCAGCATTTT. It specifies CASSTGTFQPQHF.

The chain combines TRBV2 with TRBJ1-2, with 7 bases that match TRBD1. V dropped 8 bases and J dropped 5; count of bases not matched to a gene: 17. Per the germline V gene, CDR1 is SNHLY and CDR2 is FYNNEI. The CDR3 is made up of 16 amino acids. The CDR3, as DNA: TGTGCCAGCCTCACAGACCAATTTACAGGGGAATATGGCTACACCTTC. Amino acid sequence: CASLTDQFTGEYGYTF.

The chain recombines TRBV11-2 with TRBJ2-1; no firm D call. The V gene's germline CDR1 is SGHAT and CDR2 FQNNGV. The CDR3 has 17 amino acids. V was trimmed by 5 bases and J by 0 bases, leaving 17 bases between them. The chain's CDR3 is CASSQIGQRSSYNEQFF. DNA for the CDR3: TGTGCCAGCAGCCAGATCGGCCAACGGAGCTCCTACAATGAGCAGTTCTTC.

In this sample, this clone turned up a few times. V and J are TRBV5-5 and TRBJ2-7, with unresolved D. V lost 4 bases, J lost 4 bases, and 18 bases lay in between. CDR1 is SGHKS, CDR2 YYEKEE, per germline (reference sequence). This CDR3 comprises 15 residues. CDR3 nucleotide sequence: TGTGCCAGCAGCCCCATGTTAATAGCCGAATACGAGCAGTACTTC. It is translated as CASSPMLIAEYEQYF.

V usage is TRBV5-1 and J usage is TRBJ2-1, with D perhaps matching TRBD1 or TRBD2 (5 bases each). The CDR3 is 17 amino acids. The germline V and J ends were trimmed by 3 bases and 10 bases, with 26 bases remaining between them. The germline CDR1 and CDR2 sequences are SGHRS and YFSETQ. CDR3 DNA sequence: TGCGCCAGCAGCTGGCGTACCGGGACCGTTACTAGTGGGGAGCAGTTCTTC. Amino acid sequence: CASSWRTGTVTSGEQFF. Filled out from reference TRBV5-1 and TRBJ2-1, the complete variable domain reads KAGVTQTPRYLIKTRGQQVTLSCSPISGHRSVSWYQQTPGQGLQFLFEYFSETQRNKGNFPGRFSGRQFSNSRSEMNVSTLELGDSALYLCASSWRTGTVTSGEQFFGPGTRLTVL.

This chain joins TRBV29-1 and TRBJ1-1, with D uncertain. This CDR3 spans 13 amino acids. Trimming left V 2 bases short and J 0 bases short, with 7 bases between. CDR1 is SQVTM and CDR2 is ANQGSEA in the germline V gene. The CDR3 DNA sequence: TGCAGCGTTGAATGGGATTTGAACACTGAAGCTTTCTTT. Protein: CSVEWDLNTEAFF.

The rearrangement joins TRBV14 to TRBJ2-7, with 9 nucleotides matching TRBD1. Germline lookup yields CDR1 SGHDN and CDR2 FVKESK. Unmatched junction bases numbered 10, after V lost 4 bases and J lost 6 bases. CDR3 length: 15 residues. CDR3 amino acids: CASSLGTGPFFEQYF. As DNA, the CDR3 is TGTGCCAGCAGCCTTGGGACAGGGCCCTTCTTCGAGCAGTACTTC.